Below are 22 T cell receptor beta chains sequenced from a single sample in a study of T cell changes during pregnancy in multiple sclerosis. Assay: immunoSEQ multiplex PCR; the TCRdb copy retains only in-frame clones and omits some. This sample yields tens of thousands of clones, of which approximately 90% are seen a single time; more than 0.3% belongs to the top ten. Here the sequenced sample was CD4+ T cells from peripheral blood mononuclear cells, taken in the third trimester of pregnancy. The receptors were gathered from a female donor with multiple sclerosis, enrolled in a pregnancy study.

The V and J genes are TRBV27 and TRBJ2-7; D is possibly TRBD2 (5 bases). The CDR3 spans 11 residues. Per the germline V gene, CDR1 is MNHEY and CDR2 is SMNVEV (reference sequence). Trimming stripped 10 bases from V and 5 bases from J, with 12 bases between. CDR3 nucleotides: TGTGCCACCAGGAGGTACGACGAGCAGTACTTC. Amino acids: CATRRYDEQYF.

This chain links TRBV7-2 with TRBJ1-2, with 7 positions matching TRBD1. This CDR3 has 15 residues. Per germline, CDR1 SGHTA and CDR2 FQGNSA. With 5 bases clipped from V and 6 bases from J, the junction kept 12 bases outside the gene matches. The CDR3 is CASSRPAGGKDGYTF. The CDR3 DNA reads TGTGCCAGCAGCCGCCCCGCAGGGGGGAAGGATGGCTACACCTTC.

The CDR3, as DNA: TGTGCCAGCAGCCAAAACACCCTGGGGGGGGCGAGTAATTCACCCCTCCACTTT. This gives the protein CASSQNTLGGASNSPLHF. The chain uses TRBV16 and TRBJ1-6; possibly TRBD1 for D (6 bases). Germline V CDR1 and CDR2: KGHSY, FQNENV. With 2 bases removed from V and 6 bases from J, the gap between germline ends came to 20 bases. This CDR3 spans 18 amino acids.

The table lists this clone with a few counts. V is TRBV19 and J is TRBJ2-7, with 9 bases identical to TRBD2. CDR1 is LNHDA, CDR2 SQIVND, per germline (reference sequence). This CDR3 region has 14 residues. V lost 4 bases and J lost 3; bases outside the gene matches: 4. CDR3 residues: CASSSAGGGYEQYF. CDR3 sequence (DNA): TGTGCCAGTAGTAGCGCGGGAGGGGGCTACGAGCAGTACTTC.

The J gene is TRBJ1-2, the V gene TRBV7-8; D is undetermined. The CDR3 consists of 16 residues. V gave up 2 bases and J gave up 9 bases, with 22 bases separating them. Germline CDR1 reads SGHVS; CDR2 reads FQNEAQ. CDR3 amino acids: CASSLYGEVGRSRYTF. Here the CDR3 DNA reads TGTGCCAGCAGCTTATATGGAGAGGTCGGCCGTAGTCGCTACACCTTC.

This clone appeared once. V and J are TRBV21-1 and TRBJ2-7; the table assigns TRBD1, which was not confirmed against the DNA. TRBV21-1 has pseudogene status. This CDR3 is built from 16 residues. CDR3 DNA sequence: TGTGCCAGCAGCAAATTTAACAGGGTGAGCTCCTACGAGCAGTACTTC. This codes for CASSKFNRVSSYEQYF.

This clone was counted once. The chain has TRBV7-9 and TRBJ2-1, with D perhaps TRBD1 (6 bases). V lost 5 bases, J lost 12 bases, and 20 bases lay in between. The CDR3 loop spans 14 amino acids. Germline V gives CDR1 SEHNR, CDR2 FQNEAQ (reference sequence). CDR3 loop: CASSPQGTSLGQFF. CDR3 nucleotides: TGTGCCAGCAGCCCACAGGGCACCTCGCTCGGGCAGTTCTTC.

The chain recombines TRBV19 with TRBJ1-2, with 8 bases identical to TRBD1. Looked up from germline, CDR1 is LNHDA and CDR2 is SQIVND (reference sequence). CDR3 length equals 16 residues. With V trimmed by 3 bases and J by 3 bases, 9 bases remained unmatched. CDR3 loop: CASSMGPRQGYYGYTF. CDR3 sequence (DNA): TGTGCCAGTAGTATGGGGCCGAGACAGGGGTACTATGGCTACACCTTC.

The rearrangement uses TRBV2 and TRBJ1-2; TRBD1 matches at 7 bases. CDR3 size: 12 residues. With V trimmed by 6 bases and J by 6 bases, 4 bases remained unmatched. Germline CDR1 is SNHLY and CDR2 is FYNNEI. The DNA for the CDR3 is TGTGCCAGCAGGGTCGGACAGGATGGCTACACCTTC. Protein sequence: CASRVGQDGYTF.

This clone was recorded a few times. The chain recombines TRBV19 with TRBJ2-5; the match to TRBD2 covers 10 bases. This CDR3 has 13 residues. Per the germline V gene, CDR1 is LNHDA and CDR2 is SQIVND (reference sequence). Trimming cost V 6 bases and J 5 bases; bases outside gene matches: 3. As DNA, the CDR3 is TGTGCCAGTAGCGAGCGGGAGGGGGAGACCCAGTACTTC. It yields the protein CASSEREGETQYF.

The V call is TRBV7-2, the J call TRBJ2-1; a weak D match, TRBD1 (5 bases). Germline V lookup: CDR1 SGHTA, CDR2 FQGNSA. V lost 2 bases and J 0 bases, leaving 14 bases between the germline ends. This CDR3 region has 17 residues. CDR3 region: CASSLPSTDSSYNEQFF. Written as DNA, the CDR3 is TGTGCCAGCAGCTTACCCTCGACTGACAGCTCCTACAATGAGCAGTTCTTC.

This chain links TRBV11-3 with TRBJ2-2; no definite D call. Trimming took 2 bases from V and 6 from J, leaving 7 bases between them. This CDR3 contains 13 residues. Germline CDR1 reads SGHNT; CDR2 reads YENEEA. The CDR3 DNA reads TGTGCCAGCAGCTTATTGCAGGCCGGGGAGCTGTTTTTT. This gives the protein CASSLLQAGELFF.

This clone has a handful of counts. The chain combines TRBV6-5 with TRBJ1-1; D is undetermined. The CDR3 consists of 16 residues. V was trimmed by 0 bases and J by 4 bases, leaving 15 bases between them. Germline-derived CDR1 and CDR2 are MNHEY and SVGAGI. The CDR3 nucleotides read TGTGCCAGCAGTTACTCAACTGATAATCGCGGCACTGAAGCTTTCTTT. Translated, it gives CASSYSTDNRGTEAFF.

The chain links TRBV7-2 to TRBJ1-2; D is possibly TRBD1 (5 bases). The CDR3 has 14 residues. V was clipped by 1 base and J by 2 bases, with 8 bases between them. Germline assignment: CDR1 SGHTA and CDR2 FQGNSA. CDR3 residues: CASSLVTVNYGYTF. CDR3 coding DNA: TGTGCCAGCAGCTTAGTGACAGTAAACTATGGCTACACCTTC.

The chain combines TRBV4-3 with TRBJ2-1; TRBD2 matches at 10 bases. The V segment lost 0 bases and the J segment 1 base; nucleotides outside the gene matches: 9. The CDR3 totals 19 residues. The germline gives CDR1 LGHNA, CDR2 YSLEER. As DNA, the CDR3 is TGCGCCAGCAGCCAAGATCCAGCGGGGGGGAGGTTGTCCTACAATGAGCAGTTCTTC. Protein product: CASSQDPAGGRLSYNEQFF.

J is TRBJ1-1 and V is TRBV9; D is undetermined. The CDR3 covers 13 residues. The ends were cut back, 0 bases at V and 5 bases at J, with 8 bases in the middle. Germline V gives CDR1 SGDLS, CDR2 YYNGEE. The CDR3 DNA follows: TGTGCCAGCAGCGTAGAGAGCCGGACTGAAGCTTTCTTT. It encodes CASSVESRTEAFF.

This CDR3 reads CASSFLYQETQYF. The CDR3 bases are TGTGCCAGCAGCTTCCTCTACCAAGAGACCCAGTACTTC. The V gene is TRBV7-6, the J gene TRBJ2-5; D remains ambiguous. The CDR3 loop spans 13 amino acids. Germline loops: CDR1 SGHVS, CDR2 FNYEAQ. Trimming took 3 bases from V and 0 from J, leaving 5 bases between them.

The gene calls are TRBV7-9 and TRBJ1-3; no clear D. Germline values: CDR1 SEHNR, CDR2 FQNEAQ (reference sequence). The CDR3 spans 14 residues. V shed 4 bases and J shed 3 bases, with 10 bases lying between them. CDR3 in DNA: TGTGCCAGCAGCTCCCTGGGGAGTGGAAACACCATATATTTT. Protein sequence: CASSSLGSGNTIYF.

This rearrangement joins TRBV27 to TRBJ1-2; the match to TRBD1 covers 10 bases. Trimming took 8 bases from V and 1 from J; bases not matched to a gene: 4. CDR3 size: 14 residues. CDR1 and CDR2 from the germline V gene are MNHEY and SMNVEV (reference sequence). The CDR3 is CASGGTGVNYGYTF. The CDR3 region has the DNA TGTGCCAGCGGGGGGACAGGGGTTAACTATGGCTACACCTTC.

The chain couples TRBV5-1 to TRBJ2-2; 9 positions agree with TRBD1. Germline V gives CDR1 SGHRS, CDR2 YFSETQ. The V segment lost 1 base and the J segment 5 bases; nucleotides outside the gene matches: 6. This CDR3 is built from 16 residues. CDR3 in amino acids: CASSLRGGQGTGELFF. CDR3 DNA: TGCGCCAGCAGCTTGAGAGGCGGACAGGGGACCGGGGAGCTGTTTTTT. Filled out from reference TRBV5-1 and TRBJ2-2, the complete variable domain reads KAGVTQTPRYLIKTRGQQVTLSCSPISGHRSVSWYQQTPGQGLQFLFEYFSETQRNKGNFPGRFSGRQFSNSRSEMNVSTLELGDSALYLCASSLRGGQGTGELFFGEGSRLTVL.

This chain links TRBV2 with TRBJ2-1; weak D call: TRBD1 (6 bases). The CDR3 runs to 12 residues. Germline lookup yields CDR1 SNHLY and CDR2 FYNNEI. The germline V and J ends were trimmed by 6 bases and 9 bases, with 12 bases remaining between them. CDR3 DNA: TGTGCCAGCAGAGAACAGGGTTTTGAGCAGTTCTTC. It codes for CASREQGFEQFF.

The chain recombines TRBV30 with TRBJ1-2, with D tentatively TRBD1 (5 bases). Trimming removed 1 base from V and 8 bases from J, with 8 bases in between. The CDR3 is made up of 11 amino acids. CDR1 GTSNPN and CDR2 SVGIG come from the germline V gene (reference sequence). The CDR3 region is CAWSGQGGYTF. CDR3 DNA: TGTGCCTGGAGTGGGCAGGGAGGCTACACCTTC.